Each of the 13 T cell receptor beta chains below was sequenced from the same sample in a study of CD8+ T cells in alopecia areata. Described treatment: oral pan-JAK inhibitor, 5-10 mg twice daily. As the sequencing template, cDNA was produced by extracting RNA and reverse transcribing it. The repertoire was sequenced with immunoSEQ multiplex PCR; TCRdb's copy has only in-frame clones and lacks some. The table lists nearly 200,000 clones, about 62% of them singletons. The material sequenced was CD4+ T cells sorted from blood, taken at week 24, from a patient treated with tofacitinib. The receptors shown here come from a human donor with alopecia areata.

The chain has TRBV5-6 and TRBJ2-3, with D possibly matching TRBD1 (6 bases). The CDR3 spans 15 residues. The V end was cut by 2 bases, the J end by 1 base, with 11 bases between. Germline V gene data show CDR1 as SGHDT and CDR2 as YYEEEE. The CDR3: CASSFMGAGTDTQYF. CDR3 coding DNA: TGTGCCAGCAGCTTTATGGGGGCGGGCACAGATACGCAGTATTTT.

In its sample, this clone was seen once. The chain employs TRBV9 and TRBJ2-2; D unclear. Germline CDR1 is SGDLS and CDR2 is YYNGEE. The CDR3 contains 15 residues. The ends were cut back, 3 bases at V and 0 bases at J, with 9 bases in the middle. The CDR3 here is CASSARPSNTGELFF. CDR3 sequence (DNA): TGTGCCAGCAGCGCGAGGCCCTCGAACACCGGGGAGCTGTTTTTT.

The CDR3 loop reads CASSLGTGNTYGYTF. CDR3 DNA: TGTGCCAGCAGTCTTGGGACAGGGAACACCTATGGCTACACCTTC. The rearrangement joins TRBV6-1 to TRBJ1-2, with 9 bases that match TRBD1. The V and J ends lost 5 bases and 4 bases, in that order; junction bases with no gene match: 8. The CDR3 consists of 15 residues. Per germline, CDR1 MNHNS and CDR2 SASEGT.

As to this clone: The same CDR3 can be traced to other DNA sequences in this sample. This chain uses TRBV7-9 with TRBJ2-1; perhaps TRBD2 as D (5 bases). V lost 2 bases and J 0 bases, leaving 8 bases between the germline ends. In germline, CDR1 is SEHNR, CDR2 FQNEAQ (reference sequence). The CDR3 spans 15 residues. The CDR3 region is CASSLTGSSYNEQFF. CDR3 nucleotide sequence: TGTGCCAGCAGCTTAACGGGAAGCTCCTACAATGAGCAGTTCTTC.

This clone was detected a few times. The chain joins TRBV5-1 to TRBJ2-4; TRBD1 is a possible D gene (6 bases). Per germline, CDR1 SGHRS and CDR2 YFSETQ. V was cut by 2 bases and J by 5 bases, with 14 bases left in between. The CDR3 runs to 15 residues. The chain's CDR3 is CASSLQQGGENIQYF. The CDR3 nucleotides read TGCGCCAGCAGCTTACAACAGGGTGGGGAAAACATTCAGTACTTC.

This clone has just a few counts. The rearrangement uses TRBV19 and TRBJ2-2; TRBD1 is a possible D gene (6 bases). The germline V gene encodes CDR1 LNHDA and CDR2 SQIVND (reference sequence). The V end was cut by 3 bases, the J end by 0 bases, with 11 bases between. The CDR3 has 16 amino acids. This CDR3 is CASSIGTPSNTGELFF. The CDR3 DNA reads as TGTGCCAGTAGTATCGGGACACCCTCGAACACCGGGGAGCTGTTTTTT. Supplemented by reference TRBV19 and TRBJ2-2, the full variable domain reads DGGITQSPKYLFRKEGQNVTLSCEQNLNHDAMYWYRQDPGQGLRLIYYSQIVNDFQKGDIAEGYSVSREKKESFPLTVTSAQKNPTAFYLCASSIGTPSNTGELFFGEGSRLTVL.

The chain employs TRBV4-3 and TRBJ2-1, with 10 bases that match TRBD2. This CDR3 contains 17 residues. The germline gives CDR1 LGHNA, CDR2 YSLEER. The V gene end was trimmed by 0 bases and the J gene end by 5 bases; junction bases not matched to a gene: 7. In nucleotides, the CDR3 is TGCGCCAGCAGCCAAGATGTTAGCGGGAGGCCAAACAATGAGCAGTTCTTC. Its translation: CASSQDVSGRPNNEQFF.

The chain employs TRBV5-6 and TRBJ2-5; 9 bases map to TRBD1. V lost 4 bases, J lost 6 bases, and 10 bases stayed unmatched. The CDR3 is made up of 15 amino acids. Germline V CDR1 and CDR2: SGHDT, YYEEEE. As DNA, the CDR3 is TGTGCCAGCAGCCCGGACAGGGGAGGTCGAAAGACCCAGTACTTC. This sequence encodes CASSPDRGGRKTQYF.

V usage is TRBV6-5 and J usage is TRBJ1-2; D unresolved. The germline V and J ends were trimmed by 0 bases and 6 bases, with 8 bases remaining between them. CDR1 and CDR2 from the germline V gene are MNHEY and SVGAGI. The CDR3 runs 13 residues. CDR3 residues: CASSYSEIHGYTF. The CDR3 DNA is TGTGCCAGCAGTTACTCCGAGATACATGGCTACACCTTC.

This clone was detected only a few times. CDR3 nucleotides: TGTGCCAGCAGTTTAGGAGGAGCAAAAAATTCACCCCTCCACTTT. It specifies CASSLGGAKNSPLHF. This chain connects TRBV27 to TRBJ1-6; unclear D gene. The CDR3 is 15 amino acids. CDR1 MNHEY and CDR2 SMNVEV come from the germline V gene (reference sequence). Trimming shortened V by 2 bases and J by 7 bases, and 12 bases separated the two germline ends.

This clone showed up just a few times. The chain couples TRBV18 to TRBJ1-1; no firm D call. This CDR3 is built from 14 residues. Germline V gene sequence: CDR1 KGHSH, CDR2 LQKENI. V was trimmed by 1 base and J by 1 base, leaving 7 bases between them. The CDR3 DNA reads as TGTGCCAGCTCACCACTGGGAAGGAACACTGAAGCTTTCTTT. Translating gives CASSPLGRNTEAFF. Full variable domain (outside the CDR3, taken from reference TRBV18 and TRBJ1-1): NAGVMQNPRHLVRRRGQEARLRCSPMKGHSHVYWYRQLPEEGLKFMVYLQKENIIDESGMPKERFSAEFPKEGPSILRIQQVVRGDSAAYFCASSPLGRNTEAFFGQGTRLTVV.

This sequence joins TRBV4-2 and TRBJ1-1; D unclear. Trimming removed 6 bases at V and 0 bases at J, with 8 bases between. CDR3 length: 13 amino acids. Germline V lookup: CDR1 LGHNA, CDR2 YNFKEQ. CDR3 sequence reads: CASRPSVNTEAFF. In nucleotides, the CDR3 is TGTGCCAGCAGGCCATCAGTGAACACTGAAGCTTTCTTT.

This clone has only one observation. V and J are TRBV4-1 and TRBJ1-6, with D possibly matching TRBD1 (6 bases). Germline CDR1 MGHRA, CDR2 YSYEKL. Trimming pared 4 bases from V and 0 bases from J, leaving 10 bases between. The CDR3 sequence is 16 residues long. The CDR3 region has the DNA TGCGCCAGCAGCCCTGGACAGTCCTCCTATAATTCACCCCTCCACTTT. Amino acid sequence: CASSPGQSSYNSPLHF.